This entry features one T cell receptor beta chain sequence. TCRdb's copy holds only in-frame clones and misses some; the assay was immunoSEQ multiplex PCR. This table has under 140,000 clones, roughly 90% appearing once. The data belong to a study of control samples from healthy donors and cancer patients. This clonotype was obtained from a woman aged 55-75 years with lung cancer. Sequenced input: PBMCs.

DNA for the CDR3: TGCGCCAGCAGCTTGGTCGGGACAGGGGAGTTCTACGAGCAGTACTTC. Its translation is CASSLVGTGEFYEQYF. The rearrangement links TRBV5-1 to TRBJ2-7; 10 nucleotides line up with TRBD1. CDR3 length: 16 residues. From germline, CDR1 is SGHRS and CDR2 YFSETQ. V shed 0 bases and J 3 bases; nucleotides not matched to a gene: 6. The entire variable domain, with the rest obtained from reference TRBV5-1 and TRBJ2-7, is as follows: KAGVTQTPRYLIKTRGQQVTLSCSPISGHRSVSWYQQTPGQGLQFLFEYFSETQRNKGNFPGRFSGRQFSNSRSEMNVSTLELGDSALYLCASSLVGTGEFYEQYFGPGTRLTVT.